The 25 T cell receptor beta chains reported below all come from one sample, sequenced in a study of shared clonotypes between healthy human individuals. Profiled with immunoSEQ multiplex PCR; TCRdb holds only in-frame clones, not every one. The data contain hundreds of thousands of clones, roughly nine tenths of them singletons. Naive CD8 cells were CD45RO-negative, positively selected for CCR7, excluding terminally differentiated effector memory CD45RA+ cells. What was sequenced was naive CD8+ T cells sorted from blood. The receptors were sampled from a man in his thirties or forties in good health.

Here the CDR3 reads CASSRGSWADTQYF. CDR3 bases: TGTGCCAGCAGCAGGGGTTCTTGGGCAGATACGCAGTATTTT. The genes are TRBV7-2 and TRBJ2-3; possibly TRBD1 for D (5 bases). V lost 5 bases to trimming and J lost 4 bases, with 13 bases between them. Germline V CDR1 and CDR2: SGHTA, FQGNSA. The CDR3 has 14 amino acids.

This chain links TRBV29-1 with TRBJ2-7; the match to TRBD1 covers 7 bases. Germline trimming cut 7 bases from V and 5 bases from J; bases unmatched to any gene: 8. In germline, CDR1 is SQVTM, CDR2 ANQGSEA. The CDR3 sequence is 12 residues long. The CDR3 sequence: CSAEGAEDEQYF. The CDR3 DNA follows: TGCAGCGCTGAGGGGGCCGAAGACGAGCAGTACTTC.

Note on this clone: An end of the junction differs from the germline gene, which may be a read error. This sequence joins TRBV13 and TRBJ1-1, with a weak D call TRBD1 (5 bases). The CDR3 spans 12 residues. Germline-derived CDR1 and CDR2 are PRHDT and FYEKMQ (reference sequence). CDR3 in DNA: TGTGCCGGCAGCTTATTAGGGGTGGAAGCTTTCTTT. It specifies CAGSLLGVEAFF.

This chain uses TRBV28 with TRBJ2-4; 12 nucleotides align to TRBD1. Germline CDR1 is MDHEN and CDR2 is SYDVKM. There are 16 residues in the CDR3. With V trimmed by 0 bases and J by 8 bases, 5 bases remained unmatched. CDR3 region: CASSLWGQGAWDIQYF. The CDR3 region has the DNA TGTGCCAGCAGTTTATGGGGACAGGGGGCATGGGACATTCAGTACTTC. The whole variable domain, filled in from reference TRBV28 and TRBJ2-4, reads DVKVTQSSRYLVKRTGEKVFLECVQDMDHENMFWYRQDPGLGLRLIYFSYDVKMKEKGDIPEGYSVSREKKERFSLILESASTNQTSMYLCASSLWGQGAWDIQYFGAGTRLSVL.

On this clone itself: The same CDR3 arises from other DNA sequences in this sample as well. The rearrangement links TRBV5-1 to TRBJ2-5; possibly TRBD1 for D (6 bases). V was cut by 3 bases and J by 3 bases, with 9 bases left in between. Germline V gives CDR1 SGHRS, CDR2 YFSETQ. The CDR3 has 13 amino acids. The CDR3 bases are TGCGCCAGCAGCTCCAGGGGAGAAGAGACCCAGTACTTC. This translates into CASSSRGEETQYF.

This chain uses TRBV29-1 with TRBJ1-1; D is ambiguous. Germline V CDR1 and CDR2: SQVTM, ANQGSEA. Between the trimmed V and J ends, which lost 2 bases and 4 bases, there was a span of 14 bases. The CDR3 has 14 residues. DNA of the CDR3: TGCAGCGTTGAACGTCGGGGAGAGTCCACTGAAGCTTTCTTT. This encodes CSVERRGESTEAFF.

The V and J genes are TRBV7-8 and TRBJ2-2; 7 nucleotides line up with TRBD1. CDR3 length: 14 residues. CDR1 SGHVS and CDR2 FQNEAQ come from the germline V gene. After removal of 11 bases from V and 0 bases from J, the junction contained 6 bases not matched to a gene. Here the CDR3 reads CAFPGTANTGELFF. Written as DNA, the CDR3 is TGTGCCTTCCCGGGGACAGCGAACACCGGGGAGCTGTTTTTT.

The chain is built from TRBV27 and TRBJ1-2; 8 nucleotides align to TRBD1. The CDR3 consists of 15 residues. V lost 4 bases and J lost 6; bases outside the gene matches: 10. In germline, CDR1 is MNHEY, CDR2 SMNVEV (reference sequence). The CDR3 sequence is CASSYLGTGGDGYTF. The CDR3 DNA is TGTGCCAGCAGTTACCTCGGGACAGGCGGGGATGGCTACACCTTC.

The J gene is TRBJ2-4, the V gene TRBV27; 8 bases are shared with TRBD2. The germline gives CDR1 MNHEY, CDR2 SMNVEV (reference sequence). The CDR3 spans 16 residues. V shed 2 bases and J 3 bases; nucleotides not matched to a gene: 6. CDR3 DNA: TGTGCCAGCAGTTTAAGGCGGGAGGTGCACAAAAACATTCAGTACTTC. As protein: CASSLRREVHKNIQYF.

This chain links TRBV11-2 with TRBJ2-7; 8 bases are a match to TRBD2. The germline gives CDR1 SGHAT, CDR2 FQNNGV. V lost 8 bases and J lost 7; bases outside the gene matches: 13. This CDR3 has 14 amino acids. The CDR3 DNA reads as TGTGCCAGCCCAGCAGCGGGAGAGCTAGGAGAGCAGTACTTC. Translating it yields CASPAAGELGEQYF.

This chain uses TRBV11-2 with TRBJ2-1; D remains ambiguous. The CDR3 runs to 16 residues. Germline V gives CDR1 SGHAT, CDR2 FQNNGV. Trimming stripped 1 base from V and 0 bases from J, with 10 bases between. CDR3 nucleotide sequence: TGTGCCAGCAGCTTAGGCCGGCGGAGCTCCTACAATGAGCAGTTCTTC. Translated: CASSLGRRSSYNEQFF.

This chain links TRBV5-8 with TRBJ2-3; D not resolved. Germline-derived CDR1 and CDR2 are SGHTS and YDEGEE. The CDR3 loop spans 15 amino acids. The V gene lost 4 bases and the J gene lost 0 bases, with 12 bases spanning the gap. The CDR3 sequence: CASSQGFLSTDTQYF. The CDR3 DNA is TGTGCCAGCAGCCAAGGTTTCCTAAGCACAGATACGCAGTATTTT.

The V and J genes are TRBV7-2 and TRBJ1-5; 8 nucleotides match TRBD1. The CDR3 consists of 19 residues. With 5 bases clipped from V and 0 bases from J, the junction kept 15 bases outside the gene matches. CDR1 is SGHTA and CDR2 is FQGNSA in the germline V gene. CDR3 amino acids: CASSPNPGQAHHSNQPQHF. The CDR3 nucleotides are TGTGCCAGCAGCCCCAACCCGGGACAGGCGCACCATAGCAATCAGCCCCAGCATTTT.

The chain combines TRBV11-2 with TRBJ2-7; D gene unclear. Between the trimmed V and J ends, which lost 5 bases and 4 bases, there was a span of 12 bases. The CDR3 has 13 residues. Looked up from germline, CDR1 is SGHAT and CDR2 is FQNNGV. CDR3 loop: CASSRLMFYEQYF. CDR3 nucleotide sequence: TGTGCCAGCAGCCGCCTAATGTTTTACGAGCAGTACTTC.

The CDR3 sequence: CASSLSGGMGTEAFF. CDR3 in DNA: TGTGCCAGCAGTTTATCTGGGGGCATGGGGACTGAAGCTTTCTTT. The chain is built from TRBV27 and TRBJ1-1; TRBD1 is a possible D gene (6 bases). This CDR3 has 15 residues. CDR1 and CDR2 from the germline V gene are MNHEY and SMNVEV (reference sequence). Trimming took 0 bases from V and 5 from J, leaving 13 bases between them.

The rearrangement joins TRBV9 to TRBJ2-3; 7 bases map to TRBD2. Germline V gives CDR1 SGDLS, CDR2 YYNGEE. J gave up 0 bases and V 4 bases, and 8 bases lay outside the gene matches. The CDR3 loop spans 16 amino acids. The CDR3 region has the DNA TGTGCCAGCAGCTCCGGGGACTACCAAAGCACAGATACGCAGTATTTT. Translated: CASSSGDYQSTDTQYF.

This clone was found a few times. The J gene is TRBJ2-7, the V gene TRBV28; TRBD2 agrees at 9 bases. Losses at the gene ends were 6 bases for V and 1 base for J; bases not matched to a gene: 7. The CDR3 totals 15 residues. From germline, CDR1 is MDHEN and CDR2 SYDVKM. CDR3 DNA sequence: TGTGCCAGCAGCTCGCGACTAGCGGAGTCCTACGAGCAGTACTTC. This gives the protein CASSSRLAESYEQYF.

The rearrangement uses TRBV27 and TRBJ2-1; 8 bases agree with TRBD2. Germline lookup yields CDR1 MNHEY and CDR2 SMNVEV (reference sequence). J was trimmed by 8 bases and V by 0 bases; bases with no gene match: 6. This CDR3 contains 15 residues. The CDR3: CASSLSLAATYEQFF. The CDR3 coding sequence is TGTGCCAGCAGTTTATCACTAGCGGCCACCTATGAGCAGTTCTTC.

The chain recombines TRBV14 with TRBJ1-2; possible D gene TRBD1, 5 bases. From germline, CDR1 is SGHDN and CDR2 FVKESK. This CDR3 has 14 amino acids. The germline V and J ends were trimmed by 4 bases and 4 bases, with 13 bases remaining between them. The chain's CDR3 is CASSRAGLGYGYTF. CDR3 coding DNA: TGTGCCAGCAGCCGGGCAGGGTTGGGCTATGGCTACACCTTC.

The chain has TRBV28 and TRBJ2-5, with 7 bases lining up with TRBD2. Trimming removed 6 bases from V and 2 bases from J; junction bases left unmatched: 15. This CDR3 comprises 17 residues. In germline, CDR1 is MDHEN, CDR2 SYDVKM. CDR3 DNA sequence: TGTGCCAGCAGAACTAACGCGGAGACTAGCTTTCAAGAGACCCAGTACTTC. It yields the protein CASRTNAETSFQETQYF. The whole variable domain, filled in from reference TRBV28 and TRBJ2-5, reads DVKVTQSSRYLVKRTGEKVFLECVQDMDHENMFWYRQDPGLGLRLIYFSYDVKMKEKGDIPEGYSVSREKKERFSLILESASTNQTSMYLCASRTNAETSFQETQYFGPGTRLLVL.

V usage is TRBV4-3 and J usage is TRBJ2-2, with D unclear. V was pared by 4 bases and J by 0 bases, with 9 bases between. Germline V gives CDR1 LGHNA, CDR2 YSLEER. The CDR3 is 15 amino acids. Here the CDR3 reads CASSREASNTGELFF. The CDR3 DNA follows: TGCGCCAGCAGCCGAGAGGCTTCGAACACCGGGGAGCTGTTTTTT.

This clone has a handful of counts. This sample also contains other DNA sequences that code for the same CDR3. The gene calls are TRBV19 and TRBJ2-2; 8 bases map to TRBD2. This CDR3 is built from 15 residues. The germline V gene has CDR1 LNHDA and CDR2 SQIVND (reference sequence). Trimming at V came to 3 bases and at J to 4 bases, leaving 4 bases not matched to a gene. This CDR3 reads CASSILAGGTGELFF. CDR3 sequence (DNA): TGTGCCAGTAGTATCCTTGCGGGAGGCACCGGGGAGCTGTTTTTT.

The V and J genes are TRBV2 and TRBJ2-3, with TRBD2 matching 8 bases. CDR3 length equals 15 residues. Germline V gene data show CDR1 as SNHLY and CDR2 as FYNNEI. Trimming cost V 4 bases and J 5 bases; bases outside gene matches: 8. In nucleotides, the CDR3 is TGTGCCAGCAGTGGAGACTTAGCGGGAAAAGATACGCAGTATTTT. It encodes CASSGDLAGKDTQYF.

This sequence joins TRBV5-6 and TRBJ2-3; TRBD2 might be the D (6 bases). Germline loops: CDR1 SGHDT, CDR2 YYEEEE. The V gene lost 5 bases and the J gene lost 2 bases, with 12 bases spanning the gap. This CDR3 is 14 amino acids long. The CDR3, as DNA: TGTGCCAGCAGGGAGCGGGTTCTCACAGATACGCAGTATTTT. Its translation is CASRERVLTDTQYF.

A single count supports this clone. This chain uses TRBV21-1 with TRBJ2-3; TRBD2, the table's D call, lacks a check against the DNA. TRBV21-1 is flagged as a pseudogene. CDR3 size: 17 residues. CDR3 in amino acids: CASSKEPSGRSTDTQYF. CDR3 sequence (DNA): TGTGCCAGCAGCAAAGAGCCTAGCGGGAGGAGCACAGATACGCAGTATTTT.